These T cell receptor beta chains were read from a single sample in a study of OX40 agonist ivuxolimab in advanced cancers. Repertoires were generated with immunoSEQ multiplex PCR, while TCRdb's copy carries only in-frame clones and drops some. The table records about 29,000 clones, nearly 95% of them present only once. Specimen: CD4+ or CD8+ T cells sorted from blood, collected in a trial of the OX40 agonist ivuxolimab. The origin of the receptors is an adult with an advanced solid tumor such as melanoma, head and neck, liver or kidney cancer. Both conserved end residues are part of each CDR3. Fields, in order: D gene, clone size, CDR3 length, J gene, V gene, CDR3 protein, CDR3 DNA. The D gene is left open where the match is weak. Size is stated for part of the rows, as once, few or many counts, or as a class when the clone is expanded.

TRBD1 NA 16 TRBJ1-1 TRBV7-9 CASSLVQGATNTEAFF TGTGCCAGCAGCTTAGTTCAGGGGGCTACGAACACTGAAGCTTTCTTT
NA NA 15 TRBJ2-7 TRBV2 CAASSWEGQGYEQYF TGTGCCGCCAGCAGTTGGGAAGGGCAGGGCTACGAGCAGTACTTC
NA NA 14 TRBJ2-2 TRBV7-9 CASEIQGYTGELFF TGTGCCAGCGAAATTCAGGGATACACCGGGGAGCTGTTTTTT
TRBD1 NA 16 TRBJ1-2 TRBV25-1 CASSESGTGGNRGYTF TGTGCCAGCAGTGAATCTGGGACAGGGGGCAATCGTGGCTACACCTTC
NA NA 14 TRBJ2-3 TRBV2 CASSESSLAFTQYF TGTGCCAGCAGTGAAAGTTCCCTAGCGTTTACGCAGTATTTT
NA NA 13 TRBJ1-1 TRBV2 CASSWGANTEAFF TGTGCCAGCAGTTGGGGCGCGAACACTGAAGCTTTCTTT
NA NA 14 TRBJ2-7 TRBV19 CASSPGVRSYEQYF TGTGCCAGTAGTCCAGGGGTAAGGTCCTACGAGCAGTACTTC
NA NA 14 TRBJ2-7 TRBV6-5 CASSISGSSYEQYF TGTGCCAGCAGTATCAGCGGAAGCTCCTACGAGCAGTACTTC
NA once 17 TRBJ2-2 TRBV5-1 CASSLVGGPGFTGELFF TGCGCCAGCAGCTTGGTGGGAGGCCCCGGGTTCACCGGGGAGCTGTTTTTT
NA NA 14 TRBJ1-5 TRBV5-8 CASSSLKGNQPQHF TGTGCCAGCAGCTCCCTAAAGGGGAATCAGCCCCAGCATTTT
NA NA 13 TRBJ1-1 TRBV10-3 CAISESGGTEAFF TGTGCCATCAGTGAGTCAGGGGGGACTGAAGCTTTCTTT
NA NA 15 TRBJ2-5 TRBV5-8 CASSRIRVGQETQYF TGTGCCAGCAGTAGGATCCGGGTGGGGCAAGAGACCCAGTACTTC
NA NA 14 TRBJ2-3 TRBV7-9 CASSFSGVPDTQYF TGTGCCAGCAGCTTTTCCGGTGTGCCAGATACGCAGTATTTT
TRBD2 NA 15 TRBJ2-7 TRBV4-2 CASSQYSGSINEQYF TGTGCCAGCAGCCAGTATAGCGGGAGTATCAACGAGCAGTACTTC
TRBD1 NA 15 TRBJ2-3 TRBV11-2 CASSQGASSTDTQYF TGTGCCAGCAGCCAGGGGGCGTCTAGCACAGATACGCAGTATTTT
NA NA 16 TRBJ2-2 TRBV15 CATRQGDWGEAGELFF TGTGCCACCCGACAAGGAGACTGGGGGGAGGCCGGGGAGCTGTTTTTT
TRBD1 once 14 TRBJ1-2 TRBV5-6 CASSSGQTNYGYTF TGTGCCAGCAGCTCGGGACAGACTAACTATGGCTACACCTTC
NA NA 13 TRBJ2-5 TRBV6-1 CASRSDREETQYF TGTGCCTCCCGATCGGACAGAGAAGAGACCCAGTACTTC
NA NA 13 TRBJ1-6 TRBV18 CASSPRTNSPLHF TGTGCCAGCTCACCCCGGACTAATTCACCCCTCCACTTT
NA NA 14 TRBJ1-4 TRBV27 CASSTRALNEKLFF TGTGCCAGCAGTACCCGGGCCCTTAATGAAAAACTGTTTTTT
TRBD1 NA 14 TRBJ2-7 TRBV5-1 CASSRDRELYEQYF TGCGCCAGCAGCCGCGACAGGGAGTTGTACGAGCAGTACTTC
NA NA 17 TRBJ1-6 TRBV7-2 CASSLTLQSSYNSPLHF TGTGCCAGCAGCTTAACCTTACAGAGCTCCTATAATTCACCCCTCCACTTT
NA NA 12 TRBJ2-7 TRBV5-1 CASSLVASEQYF TGCGCCAGCAGCTTGGTCGCCTCCGAGCAGTACTTC
NA NA 13 TRBJ2-1 TRBV11-3 CASSLDDYNEQFF TGTGCCAGCAGCTTAGACGACTACAATGAGCAGTTCTTC
NA NA 13 TRBJ2-7 TRBV5-6 CASSFGEFNEQYF TGTGCCAGCAGCTTTGGGGAATTTAACGAGCAGTACTTC
NA NA 15 TRBJ2-7 TRBV7-3 CASSLAGQGLGEQYF TGTGCCAGCAGCTTAGCCGGTCAGGGTTTGGGAGAGCAGTACTTC
TRBD1 NA 14 TRBJ2-7 TRBV27 CASSTGTGVYEQYF TGTGCCAGCAGTACCGGGACAGGGGTTTACGAGCAGTACTTC